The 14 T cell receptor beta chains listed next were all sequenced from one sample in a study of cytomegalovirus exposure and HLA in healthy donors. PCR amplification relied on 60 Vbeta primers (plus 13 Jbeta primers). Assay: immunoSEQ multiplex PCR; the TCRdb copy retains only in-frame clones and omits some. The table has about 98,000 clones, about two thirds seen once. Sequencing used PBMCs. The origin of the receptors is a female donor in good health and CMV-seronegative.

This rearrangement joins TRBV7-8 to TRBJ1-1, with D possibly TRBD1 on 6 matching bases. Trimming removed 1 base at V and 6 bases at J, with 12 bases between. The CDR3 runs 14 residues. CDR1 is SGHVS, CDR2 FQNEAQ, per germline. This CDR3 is CASSLGGGGAEAFF. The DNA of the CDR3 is TGTGCCAGCAGCTTAGGGGGAGGGGGAGCTGAAGCTTTCTTT.

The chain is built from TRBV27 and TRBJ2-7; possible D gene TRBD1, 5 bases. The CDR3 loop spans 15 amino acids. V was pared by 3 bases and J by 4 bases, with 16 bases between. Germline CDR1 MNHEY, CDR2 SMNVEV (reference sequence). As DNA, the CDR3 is TGTGCCAGCAGTTTCTCTGACTCCCCAGGGTACGAGCAGTACTTC. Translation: CASSFSDSPGYEQYF.

CDR3 sequence reads: CASTPGSGSISEQYF. The CDR3 region has the DNA TGTGCCAGCACTCCAGGTAGCGGGAGTATATCCGAGCAGTACTTC. The chain combines TRBV7-9 with TRBJ2-7; 9 bases are a match to TRBD2. The germline V gene encodes CDR1 SEHNR and CDR2 FQNEAQ (reference sequence). There are 15 residues in the CDR3. Trimming removed 7 bases from V and 6 bases from J; junction bases left unmatched: 13.

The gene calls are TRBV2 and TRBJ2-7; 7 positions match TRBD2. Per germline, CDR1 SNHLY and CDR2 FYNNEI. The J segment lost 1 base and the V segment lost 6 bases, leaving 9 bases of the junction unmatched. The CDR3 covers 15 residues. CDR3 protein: CASSLQREASYEQYF. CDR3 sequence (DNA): TGTGCCAGCAGCCTCCAACGGGAGGCTTCCTACGAGCAGTACTTC.

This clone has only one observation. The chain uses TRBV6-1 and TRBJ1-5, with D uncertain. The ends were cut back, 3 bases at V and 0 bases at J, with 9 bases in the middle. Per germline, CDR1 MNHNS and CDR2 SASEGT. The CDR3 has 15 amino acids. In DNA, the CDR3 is TGTGCCAGCAGTGAGCGGCCGTATAGCAATCAGCCCCAGCATTTT. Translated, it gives CASSERPYSNQPQHF.

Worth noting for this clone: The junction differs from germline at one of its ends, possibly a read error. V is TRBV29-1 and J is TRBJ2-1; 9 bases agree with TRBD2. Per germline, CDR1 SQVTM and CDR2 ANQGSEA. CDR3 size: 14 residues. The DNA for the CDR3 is TGCAGCGTGGGTATTAGCGGGAGAGGGTATGAGCAGCTCTTC. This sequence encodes CSVGISGRGYEQLF.

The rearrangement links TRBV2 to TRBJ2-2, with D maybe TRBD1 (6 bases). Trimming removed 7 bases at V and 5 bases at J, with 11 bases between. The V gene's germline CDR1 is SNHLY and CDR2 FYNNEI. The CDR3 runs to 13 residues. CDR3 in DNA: TGTGCCAGCAAAACTACAGGGACCGGGGAGCTGTTTTTT. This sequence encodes CASKTTGTGELFF.

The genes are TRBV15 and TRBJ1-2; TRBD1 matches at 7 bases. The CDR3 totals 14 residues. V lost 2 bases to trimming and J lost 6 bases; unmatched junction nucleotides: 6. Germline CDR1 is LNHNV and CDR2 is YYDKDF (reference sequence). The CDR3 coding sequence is TGTGCCACCAGCAGACCTCAGGGGGTGGATGGCTACACCTTC. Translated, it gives CATSRPQGVDGYTF. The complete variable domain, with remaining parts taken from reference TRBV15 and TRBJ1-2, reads DAMVIQNPRYQVTQFGKPVTLSCSQTLNHNVMYWYQQKSSQAPKLLFHYYDKDFNNEADTPDNFQSRRPNTSFCFLDIRSPGLGDTAMYLCATSRPQGVDGYTFGSGTRLTVV.

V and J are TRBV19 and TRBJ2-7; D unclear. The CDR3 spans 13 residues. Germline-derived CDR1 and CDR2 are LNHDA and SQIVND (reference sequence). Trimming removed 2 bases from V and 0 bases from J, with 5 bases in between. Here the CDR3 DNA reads TGTGCCAGTAGTATACTTTACTCCTACGAGCAGTACTTC. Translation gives CASSILYSYEQYF.

DNA for the CDR3: TGCAGCGTTGTGGGAGGACTGCGGGAGACCCAGTACTTC. This codes for CSVVGGLRETQYF. The chain employs TRBV29-1 and TRBJ2-5; possible D gene TRBD2, 6 bases. This CDR3 is built from 13 residues. Germline V gene data show CDR1 as SQVTM and CDR2 as ANQGSEA. Trimming removed 4 bases at V and 5 bases at J, with 14 bases between. Using reference TRBV29-1 and TRBJ2-5 for the parts outside the CDR3, the full variable domain is SAVISQKPSRDICQRGTSLTIQCQVDSQVTMMFWYRQQPGQSLTLIATANQGSEATYESGFVIDKFPISRPNLTFSTLTVSNMSPEDSSIYLCSVVGGLRETQYFGPGTRLLVL.

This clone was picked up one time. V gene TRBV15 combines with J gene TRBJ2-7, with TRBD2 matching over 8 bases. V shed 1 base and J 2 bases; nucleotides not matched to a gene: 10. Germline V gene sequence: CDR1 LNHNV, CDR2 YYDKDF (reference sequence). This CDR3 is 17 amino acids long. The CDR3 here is CATSRAPTSVATYEQYF. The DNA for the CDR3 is TGTGCCACCAGCAGAGCACCGACTAGCGTTGCGACCTACGAGCAGTACTTC.

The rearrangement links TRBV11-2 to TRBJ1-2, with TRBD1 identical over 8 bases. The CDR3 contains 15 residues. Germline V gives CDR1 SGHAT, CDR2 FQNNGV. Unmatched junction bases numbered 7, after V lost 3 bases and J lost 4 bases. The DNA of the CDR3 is TGTGCCAGCAGCTTCGGACAGGGAGTAGGCTATGGCTACACCTTC. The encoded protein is CASSFGQGVGYGYTF.

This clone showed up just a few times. As DNA, the CDR3 is TGTGCCATCAGTGAGTCGAGGTCGGAGAAAACGGATGGCTACACCTTC. This codes for CAISESRSEKTDGYTF. This sequence joins TRBV10-3 and TRBJ1-2; D gene ambiguous. Germline CDR1 is ENHRY and CDR2 is SYGVKD. CDR3 length: 16 amino acids. The V end was cut by 0 bases, the J end by 6 bases, with 17 bases between.

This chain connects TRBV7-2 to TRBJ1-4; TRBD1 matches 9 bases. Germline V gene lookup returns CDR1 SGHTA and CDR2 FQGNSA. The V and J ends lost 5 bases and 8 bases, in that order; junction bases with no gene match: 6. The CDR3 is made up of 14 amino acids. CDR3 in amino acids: CASSTRTGEEKLFF. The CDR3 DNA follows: TGTGCCAGCAGCACTCGGACAGGGGAGGAAAAACTGTTTTTT.